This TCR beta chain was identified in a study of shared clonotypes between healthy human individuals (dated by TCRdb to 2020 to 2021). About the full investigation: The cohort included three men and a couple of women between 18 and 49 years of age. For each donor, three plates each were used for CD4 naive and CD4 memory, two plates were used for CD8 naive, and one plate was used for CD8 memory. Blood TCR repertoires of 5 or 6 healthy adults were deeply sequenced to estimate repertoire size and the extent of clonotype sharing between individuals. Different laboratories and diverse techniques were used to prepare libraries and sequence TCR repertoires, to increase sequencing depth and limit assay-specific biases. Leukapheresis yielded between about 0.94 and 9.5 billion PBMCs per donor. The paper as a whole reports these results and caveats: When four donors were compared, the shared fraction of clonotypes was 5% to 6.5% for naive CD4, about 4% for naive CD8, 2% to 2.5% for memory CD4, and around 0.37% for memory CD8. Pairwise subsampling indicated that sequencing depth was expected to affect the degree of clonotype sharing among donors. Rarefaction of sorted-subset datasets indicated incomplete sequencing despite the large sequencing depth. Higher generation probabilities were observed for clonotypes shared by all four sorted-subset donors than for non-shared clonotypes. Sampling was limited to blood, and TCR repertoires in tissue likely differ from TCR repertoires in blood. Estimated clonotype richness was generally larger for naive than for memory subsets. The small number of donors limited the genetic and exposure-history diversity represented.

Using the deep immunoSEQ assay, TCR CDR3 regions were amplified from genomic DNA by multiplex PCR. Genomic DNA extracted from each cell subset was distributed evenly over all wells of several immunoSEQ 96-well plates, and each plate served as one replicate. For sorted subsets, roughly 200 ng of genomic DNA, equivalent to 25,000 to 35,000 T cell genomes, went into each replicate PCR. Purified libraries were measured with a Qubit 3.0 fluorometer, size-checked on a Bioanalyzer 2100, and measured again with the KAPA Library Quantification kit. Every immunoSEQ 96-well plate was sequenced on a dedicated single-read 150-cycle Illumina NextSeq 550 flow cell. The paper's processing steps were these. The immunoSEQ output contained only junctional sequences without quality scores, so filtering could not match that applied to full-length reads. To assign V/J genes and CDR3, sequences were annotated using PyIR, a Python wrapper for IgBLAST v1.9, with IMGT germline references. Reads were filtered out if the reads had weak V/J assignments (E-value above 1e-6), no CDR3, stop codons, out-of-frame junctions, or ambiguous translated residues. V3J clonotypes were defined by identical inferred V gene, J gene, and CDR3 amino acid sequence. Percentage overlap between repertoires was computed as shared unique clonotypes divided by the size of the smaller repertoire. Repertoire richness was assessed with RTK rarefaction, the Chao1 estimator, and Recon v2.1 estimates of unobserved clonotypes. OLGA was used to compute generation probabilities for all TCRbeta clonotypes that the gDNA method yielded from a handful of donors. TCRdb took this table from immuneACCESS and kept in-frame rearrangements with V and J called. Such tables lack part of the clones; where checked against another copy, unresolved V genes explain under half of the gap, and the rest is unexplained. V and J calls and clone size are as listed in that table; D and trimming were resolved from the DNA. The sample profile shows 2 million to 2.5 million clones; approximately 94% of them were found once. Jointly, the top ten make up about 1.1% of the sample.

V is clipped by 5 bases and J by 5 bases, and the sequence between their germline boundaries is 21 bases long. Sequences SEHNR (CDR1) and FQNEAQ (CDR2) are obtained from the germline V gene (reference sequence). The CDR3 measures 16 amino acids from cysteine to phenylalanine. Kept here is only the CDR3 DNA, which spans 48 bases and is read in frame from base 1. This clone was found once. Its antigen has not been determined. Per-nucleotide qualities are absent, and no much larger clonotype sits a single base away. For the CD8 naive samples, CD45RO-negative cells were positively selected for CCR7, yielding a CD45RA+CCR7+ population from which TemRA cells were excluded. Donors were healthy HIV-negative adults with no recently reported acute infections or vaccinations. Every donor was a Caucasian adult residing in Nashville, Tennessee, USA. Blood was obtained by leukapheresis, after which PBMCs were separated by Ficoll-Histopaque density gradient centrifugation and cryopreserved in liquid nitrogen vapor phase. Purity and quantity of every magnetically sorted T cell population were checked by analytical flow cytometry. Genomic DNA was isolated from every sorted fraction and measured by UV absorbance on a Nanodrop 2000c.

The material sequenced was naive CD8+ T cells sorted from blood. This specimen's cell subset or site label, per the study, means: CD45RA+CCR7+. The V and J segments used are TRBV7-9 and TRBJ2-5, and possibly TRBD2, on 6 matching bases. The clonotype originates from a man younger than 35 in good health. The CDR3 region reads CASSPALWGEGETQYF. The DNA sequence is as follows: TGTGCCAGCAGCCCCGCCCTGTGGGGGGAAGGGGAGACCCAGTACTTC.